One and the same sample provided the 5 T cell receptor beta chains below, sequenced in a study of blood T cell repertoires in COVID-19. Only in-frame clones appear in the TCRdb table, and some are missing; sequencing was by immunoSEQ multiplex PCR. The sample includes roughly 140,000 clones, more than 80% seen only once; the top ten take 1.5% to 2%. Sequenced: PBMCs or T cells enriched from blood (not recorded which). The receptor source for this set is a woman younger than 30 who had been exposed to COVID-19.

This rearrangement joins TRBV6-2 or TRBV6-3 to TRBJ1-5, with 9 nucleotides matching TRBD1. J lost 7 bases, V lost 7 bases, and 8 bases had no gene match. Germline assignment: CDR1 MNHEY and CDR2 SVGEGT. CDR3 length equals 14 residues. In nucleotides, the CDR3 is TGTGCCAGCAACCCGGGACAGGGCGGCCAGCCCCAGCATTTT. This gives the protein CASNPGQGGQPQHF.

The J gene is TRBJ1-4, the V gene TRBV2; TRBD1 might be the D (5 bases). Germline-derived CDR1 and CDR2 are SNHLY and FYNNEI. The CDR3 is 15 residues long. The V end was cut by 5 bases, the J end by 13 bases, with 23 bases between. This chain's CDR3 is CASSLESGPSSTLFF. CDR3 bases: TGTGCCAGCAGTCTCGAATCAGGGCCCTCGAGTACACTGTTTTTT.

V usage is TRBV2 and J usage is TRBJ1-2; 9 nucleotides align to TRBD1. Germline V gene data show CDR1 as SNHLY and CDR2 as FYNNEI. CDR3 length: 13 amino acids. With 6 bases clipped from V and 8 bases from J, the junction kept 7 bases outside the gene matches. The CDR3 DNA follows: TGTGCCAGCAGGGGGACAGGGTTTGGGGGCTACACCTTC. This gives the protein CASRGTGFGGYTF.

This chain joins TRBV21-1 and TRBJ2-4; TRBD1, the table's D call, lacks a check against the DNA. TRBV21-1 is a listed pseudogene. CDR3 length: 14 amino acids. The CDR3 DNA reads as TGTGCCAGCAGCAAAGCGGGGCCATGGGGCATTCAGTACTTC. Protein: CASSKAGPWGIQYF.

This chain joins TRBV6-5 and TRBJ1-5; 11 bases are a match to TRBD1. V dropped 5 bases and J dropped 5; count of bases not matched to a gene: 5. CDR3 length equals 15 residues. The germline CDR1 and CDR2 sequences are MNHEY and SVGAGI. The CDR3 nucleotides read TGTGCCAGCAGTCGACCGGGACAGGGGGATCAGCCCCAGCATTTT. Its protein product is CASSRPGQGDQPQHF.